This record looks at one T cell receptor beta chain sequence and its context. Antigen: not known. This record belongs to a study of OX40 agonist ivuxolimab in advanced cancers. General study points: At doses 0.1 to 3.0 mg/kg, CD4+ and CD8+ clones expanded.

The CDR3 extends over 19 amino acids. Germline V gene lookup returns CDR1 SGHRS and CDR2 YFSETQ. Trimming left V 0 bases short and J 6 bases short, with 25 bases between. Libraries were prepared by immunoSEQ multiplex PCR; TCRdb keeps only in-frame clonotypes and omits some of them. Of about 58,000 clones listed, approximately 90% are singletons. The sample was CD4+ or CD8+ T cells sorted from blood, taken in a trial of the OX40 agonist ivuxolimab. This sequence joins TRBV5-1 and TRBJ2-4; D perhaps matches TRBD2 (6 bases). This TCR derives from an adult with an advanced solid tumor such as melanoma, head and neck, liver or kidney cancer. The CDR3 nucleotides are TGCGCCAGCAGCTTGGGATTCCGTGGCAGTCGTCGGGGGAGAAACATTCAGTACTTC. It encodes CASSLGFRGSRRGRNIQYF.